This TCR beta chain was sequenced during a study of T cell responses to AZD1222 COVID-19 vaccine. Overall study: Pooled samples include second doses given at about 4 or 12 weeks. Study findings and constraints: There were vaccine-associated CD4 TCRs across spike, dominant at 160-218 and 743-854.

The protocol was immunoSEQ multiplex PCR, while the TCRdb copy is restricted to in-frame clones and leaves out a portion. Here the sample spans fewer than 150,000 clones, over 80% being singletons. Germline values: CDR1 MNHEY, CDR2 SMNVEV (reference sequence). Trimming removed 9 bases from V and 0 bases from J, with 8 bases in between. The CDR3 contains 12 residues. Worth noting for this clone: Its antigen is currently unknown.

The V gene is TRBV27, the J gene TRBJ1-1; D is ambiguous. This clonotype was obtained from an adult in good health. The sample in question was peripheral blood, obtained on day 0 of AZD1222 vaccination. The CDR3 DNA reads as TGTGCCAGTGCAGATATGAACACTGAAGCTTTCTTT. This codes for CASADMNTEAFF.